Sequencing of this T cell receptor beta chain was carried out in a study of T cell responses to AZD1222 COVID-19 vaccine. Study-level points and caveats: Donors in the cohort were predominantly white British and more often female, and clonal diversity was possibly underestimated.

Repertoires were generated with immunoSEQ multiplex PCR, while TCRdb's copy carries only in-frame clones and drops some. The sample comprises 120,000 to 150,000 clones, 82% of which are singletons, and about 3.8% rests with the top ten. The CDR3 is made up of 13 amino acids. Trimming left V 2 bases short and J 7 bases short, with 8 bases between. CDR1 and CDR2 (germline): LGHDT, YNNKEL (reference sequence). Regarding this clone: Antigen: not known.

Specimen: peripheral blood, collected on day 0 of MenACWY control vaccination. The V call is TRBV3-1 (or the pseudogene TRBV3-2), the J call TRBJ2-2; perhaps TRBD1 as D (6 bases). This receptor was obtained from an adult in good health. The CDR3 sequence: CASSQTGNGELFF. The CDR3 DNA is TGTGCCAGCAGCCAAACAGGGAACGGGGAGCTGTTTTTT.